These 9 T cell receptor beta chains were all obtained from the same sample, sequenced in a study of T-cell reconstitution after alpha-beta-depleted transplantation in children. Preparation of the TCRbeta library involved a method that used unique molecular identifiers. TCRdb re-called the PCR reads with MiXCR, one entry per CDR3 protein. The sample yields under 850,000 distinct CDR3 sequences, around 13% seen once. Specimen: PBMCs, collected before TCRalphabeta/CD19-depleted stem cell transplant. Source of these receptors: a girl aged 2 to 10 with congenital amegakaryocytic thrombocytopenia, due to receive a stem cell transplant.

This clonotype was seen ten or more times. The chain carries TRBV3-1 and TRBJ2-5; D remains unclear. The CDR3 spans 12 residues. The germline V and J ends were trimmed by 2 bases and 3 bases, with 4 bases remaining between them. Germline CDR1 is LGHDT and CDR2 is YNNKEL (reference sequence). CDR3 region: CASSQREETQYF. DNA of the CDR3: TGTGCCAGCAGCCAACGGGAAGAGACCCAGTACTTC.

There are many counts of this clonotype. The chain couples TRBV29-1 to TRBJ2-5; 7 bases are shared with TRBD1. This CDR3 has 13 amino acids. CDR1 and CDR2 (germline): SQVTM, ANQGSEA. Trimming cost V 2 bases and J 5 bases; bases outside gene matches: 5. The CDR3 bases are TGCAGCGTTGAATTGGACAGGTCGGAGACCCAGTACTTC. Residues: CSVELDRSETQYF.

The genes are TRBV20-1 and TRBJ2-7, with TRBD2 matching over 11 bases. The germline CDR1 and CDR2 sequences are DFQATT and SNEGSKA (reference sequence). J lost 3 bases, V lost 6 bases, and 7 bases had no gene match. The CDR3 totals 14 residues. The DNA for the CDR3 is TGCAGTGCGATACTGCTAGCGGGAGGCTACGAGCAGTACTTC. Translated: CSAILLAGGYEQYF.

This clonotype occurred a few times. The gene calls are TRBV12-3 or TRBV12-4 and TRBJ2-7; 13 bases align to TRBD2. This CDR3 is 15 amino acids long. Trimming at V came to 4 bases and at J to 3 bases, leaving 3 bases not matched to a gene. CDR3 amino acids: CASSSGLAGDYEQYF. CDR3 nucleotide sequence: TGTGCCAGCAGTTCCGGACTAGCGGGAGACTACGAGCAGTACTTC.

At least ten counts were recorded for this clonotype. The rearrangement uses TRBV6-1 and TRBJ2-5; D is possibly TRBD2 (7 bases). V was shortened by 6 bases and J by 4 bases, with 18 bases between the two germline ends. Germline CDR1 and CDR2: MNHNS and SASEGT. The CDR3 consists of 15 residues. CDR3: CASRTSELTGETQYF. As DNA, the CDR3 is TGTGCCAGCAGAACTAGCGAGTTGACAGGAGAGACCCAGTACTTC.

As DNA, the CDR3 is TGTGCCAGCAGCTTGGCCCGAAGAAGACTTTCCTACAATGAGCAGTTCTTC. Its protein is CASSLARRRLSYNEQFF. This chain joins TRBV5-6 and TRBJ2-1; D gene ambiguous. CDR3 size: 17 residues. The germline V gene has CDR1 SGHDT and CDR2 YYEEEE. V gave up 0 bases and J gave up 1 base, with 14 bases separating them.

With respect to this clonotype: The junction and the germline gene differ at one end; a read error may be behind it. This chain links TRBV5-1 with TRBJ2-7; 8 bases align to TRBD2. The CDR3 contains 14 residues. The germline gives CDR1 SGHRS, CDR2 YFSETQ. In DNA, the CDR3 is TGCACCAGCAGCCGTACTAGCGGAGCCTACGAGCAGTACTTC. This translates into CTSSRTSGAYEQYF.

The J gene is TRBJ2-2, the V gene TRBV20-1, with 9 positions matching TRBD2. This CDR3 has 16 residues. The trim removed 2 bases at V and 6 bases at J, leaving 10 bases unmatched. From germline, CDR1 is DFQATT and CDR2 SNEGSKA (reference sequence). The CDR3: CSARPIAGVVSGELFF. The CDR3 DNA is TGCAGTGCTAGACCTATAGCGGGAGTAGTTTCCGGGGAGCTGTTTTTT.

This chain uses TRBV27 with TRBJ2-5, with D unclear. In germline, CDR1 is MNHEY, CDR2 SMNVEV (reference sequence). There are 16 residues in the CDR3. V dropped 6 bases and J dropped 5 bases, with 22 bases sitting between them. The CDR3 loop reads CASSPLSGRFAETQYF. The CDR3 region has the DNA TGTGCCAGCAGCCCCTTATCGGGTCGCTTCGCGGAGACCCAGTACTTC.